This T cell receptor (beta chain) was sequenced during a study of T-cell memory formation after mild COVID-19. Study summary: Across donors, TCR clusters were largely donor specific.

Regarding the study as a whole: Certain responding clones were present in pre-infection memory, suggesting participation of cross-reactive memory. The SARS-CoV-2 specificity of second-wave clones reaching peak at day 37 remained unverified. Largely, contracting CD4+ clones fell within CM and EM, and contracting CD8+ clones within EMRA.

Each CDR3 protein is one row after TCRdb ran MiXCR on the 5' RACE reads. The sample has some 190,000 distinct CDR3 sequences, roughly 18% seen once. There are a few counts of this clonotype. The antigen is undetermined. This CDR3 spans 14 amino acids. Trimming removed 0 bases from V and 6 bases from J, with 12 bases in between. Germline V gene sequence: CDR1 DFQATT, CDR2 SNEGSKA (reference sequence). V and J are TRBV20-1 and TRBJ2-1; weak D call: TRBD2 (6 bases). The sample comprised PBMCs or a T cell subset sorted from them (not recorded which). This TCR was sampled from an adult woman who had mild COVID-19 (a few samples of this study predate the infection). Cell type and time point are not known. The CDR3 is CSARDVQRANEQFF. As DNA, the CDR3 is TGCAGTGCTAGAGATGTTCAGCGGGCCAATGAGCAGTTCTTC.